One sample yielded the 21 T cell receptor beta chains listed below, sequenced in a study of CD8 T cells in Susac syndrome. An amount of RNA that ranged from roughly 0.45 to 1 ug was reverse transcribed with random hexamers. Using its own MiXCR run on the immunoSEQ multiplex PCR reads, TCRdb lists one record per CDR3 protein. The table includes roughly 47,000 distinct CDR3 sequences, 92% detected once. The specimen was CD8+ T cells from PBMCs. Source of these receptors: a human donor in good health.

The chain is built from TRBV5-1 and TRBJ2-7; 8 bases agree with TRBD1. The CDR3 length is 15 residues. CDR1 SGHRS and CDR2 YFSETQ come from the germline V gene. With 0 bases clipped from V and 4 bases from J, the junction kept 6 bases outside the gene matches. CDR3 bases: TGCGCCAGCAGCTTGGAGGCAGGGGGCCGGTACGAGCAGTACTTC. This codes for CASSLEAGGRYEQYF.

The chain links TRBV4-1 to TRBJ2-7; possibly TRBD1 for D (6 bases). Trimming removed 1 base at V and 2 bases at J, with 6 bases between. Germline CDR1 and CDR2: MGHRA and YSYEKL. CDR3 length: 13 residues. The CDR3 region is CASSQGQAYEQYF. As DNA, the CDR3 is TGCGCCAGCAGCCAAGGACAGGCCTACGAGCAGTACTTC.

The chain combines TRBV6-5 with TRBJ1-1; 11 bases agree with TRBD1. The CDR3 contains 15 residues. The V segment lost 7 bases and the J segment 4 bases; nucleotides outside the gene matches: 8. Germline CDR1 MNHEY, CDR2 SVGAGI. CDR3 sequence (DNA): TGTGCCAGCACCTACGGGACAGGGGGTAGCACTGAAGCTTTCTTT. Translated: CASTYGTGGSTEAFF.

The CDR3 region is CASSYGQLAYEQYF. The CDR3 bases are TGTGCCAGCAGTTACGGGCAGCTGGCCTACGAGCAGTACTTC. The chain combines TRBV6-6 with TRBJ2-7; no clear D gene. Germline CDR1 is MNHNY and CDR2 is SVGAGI (reference sequence). V lost 2 bases, J lost 2 bases, and 10 bases lay in between. The CDR3 has 14 residues.

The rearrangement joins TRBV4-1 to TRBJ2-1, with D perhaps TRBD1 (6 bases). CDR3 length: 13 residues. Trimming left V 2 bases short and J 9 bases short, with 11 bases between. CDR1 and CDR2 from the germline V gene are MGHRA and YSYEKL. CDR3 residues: CASSQTTGSEQFF. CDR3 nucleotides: TGCGCCAGCAGCCAAACTACAGGGAGTGAGCAGTTCTTC.

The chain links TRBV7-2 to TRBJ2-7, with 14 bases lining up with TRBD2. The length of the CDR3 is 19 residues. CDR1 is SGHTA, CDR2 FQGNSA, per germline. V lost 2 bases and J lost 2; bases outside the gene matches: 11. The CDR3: CASSLSSGTSGSLAYEQYF. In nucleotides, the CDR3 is TGTGCCAGCAGCTTATCATCCGGGACTAGCGGGAGCTTAGCCTACGAGCAGTACTTC.

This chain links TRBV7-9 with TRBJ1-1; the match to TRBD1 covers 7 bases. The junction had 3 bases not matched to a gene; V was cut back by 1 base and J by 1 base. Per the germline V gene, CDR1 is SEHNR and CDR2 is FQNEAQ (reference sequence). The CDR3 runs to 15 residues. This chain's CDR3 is CASSLVRTGNTEAFF. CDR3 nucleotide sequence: TGTGCCAGCAGCTTAGTCCGGACAGGGAACACTGAAGCTTTCTTT.

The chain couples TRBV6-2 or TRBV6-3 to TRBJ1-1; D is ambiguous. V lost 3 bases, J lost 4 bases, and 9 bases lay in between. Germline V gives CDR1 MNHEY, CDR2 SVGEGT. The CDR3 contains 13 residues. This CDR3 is CASSYNPRTEAFF. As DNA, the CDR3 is TGTGCCAGCAGTTATAATCCGCGCACTGAAGCTTTCTTT.

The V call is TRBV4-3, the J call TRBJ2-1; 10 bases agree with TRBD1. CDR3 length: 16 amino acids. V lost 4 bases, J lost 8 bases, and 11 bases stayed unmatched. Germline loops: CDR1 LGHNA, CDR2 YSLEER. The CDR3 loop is CASSPGQGSSWDEQFF. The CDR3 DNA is TGCGCCAGCAGCCCGGGACAGGGGTCCTCATGGGATGAGCAGTTCTTC.

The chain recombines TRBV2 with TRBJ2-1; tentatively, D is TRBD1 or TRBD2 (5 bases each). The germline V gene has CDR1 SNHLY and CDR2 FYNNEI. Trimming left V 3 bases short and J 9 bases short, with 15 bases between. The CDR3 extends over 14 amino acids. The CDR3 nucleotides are TGTGCCAGCAGTGAGGAAGGCAGGGAGACTGAGCAGTTCTTC. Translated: CASSEEGRETEQFF.

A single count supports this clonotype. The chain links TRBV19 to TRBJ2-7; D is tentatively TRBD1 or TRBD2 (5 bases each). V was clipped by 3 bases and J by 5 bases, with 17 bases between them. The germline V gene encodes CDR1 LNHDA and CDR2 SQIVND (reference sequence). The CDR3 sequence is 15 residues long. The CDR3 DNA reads TGTGCCAGTAGTATTGGACCCAGGGAGAGTAACGAGCAGTACTTC. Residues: CASSIGPRESNEQYF.

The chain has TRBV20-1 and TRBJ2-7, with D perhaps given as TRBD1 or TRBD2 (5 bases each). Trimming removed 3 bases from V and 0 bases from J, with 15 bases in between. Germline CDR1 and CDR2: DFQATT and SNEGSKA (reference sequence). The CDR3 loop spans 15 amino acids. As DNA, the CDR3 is TGCAGTGCTAGGCCCCCCGGGACGTACTCCTACGAGCAGTACTTC. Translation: CSARPPGTYSYEQYF.

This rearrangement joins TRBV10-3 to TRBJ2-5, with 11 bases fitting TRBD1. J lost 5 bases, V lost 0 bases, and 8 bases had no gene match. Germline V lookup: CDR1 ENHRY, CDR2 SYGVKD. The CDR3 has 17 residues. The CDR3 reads CAISESAGQGAWETQYF. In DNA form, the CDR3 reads TGTGCCATCAGTGAGTCGGCCGGACAGGGGGCCTGGGAGACCCAGTACTTC.

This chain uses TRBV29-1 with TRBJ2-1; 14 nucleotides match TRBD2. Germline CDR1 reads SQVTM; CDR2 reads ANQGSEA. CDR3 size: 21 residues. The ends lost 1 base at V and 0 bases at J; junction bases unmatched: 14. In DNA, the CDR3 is TGCAGCGTTGAAGGACTAGCGGGAGGGCCTAGTAGGTTTAGCTCCTACAATGAGCAGTTCTTC. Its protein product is CSVEGLAGGPSRFSSYNEQFF.

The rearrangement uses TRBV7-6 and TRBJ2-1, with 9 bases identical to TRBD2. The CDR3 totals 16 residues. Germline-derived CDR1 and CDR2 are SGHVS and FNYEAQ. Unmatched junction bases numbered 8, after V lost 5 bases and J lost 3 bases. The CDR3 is CASSPPLAGLYNEQFF. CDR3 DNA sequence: TGTGCCAGCAGCCCCCCGCTAGCGGGGCTCTACAATGAGCAGTTCTTC.

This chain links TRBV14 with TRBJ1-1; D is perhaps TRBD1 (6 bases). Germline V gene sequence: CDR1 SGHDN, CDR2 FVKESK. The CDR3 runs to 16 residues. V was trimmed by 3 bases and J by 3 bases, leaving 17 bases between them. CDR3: CASSHRLRGVDTEAFF. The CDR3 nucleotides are TGTGCCAGCAGCCACCGCCTCAGGGGCGTAGACACTGAAGCTTTCTTT.

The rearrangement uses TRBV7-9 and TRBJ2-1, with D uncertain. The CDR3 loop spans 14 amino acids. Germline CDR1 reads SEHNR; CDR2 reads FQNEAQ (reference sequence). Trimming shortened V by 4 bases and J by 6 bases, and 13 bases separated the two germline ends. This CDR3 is CASSSDMQTNEQFF. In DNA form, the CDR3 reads TGTGCCAGCAGCTCCGACATGCAAACCAATGAGCAGTTCTTC.

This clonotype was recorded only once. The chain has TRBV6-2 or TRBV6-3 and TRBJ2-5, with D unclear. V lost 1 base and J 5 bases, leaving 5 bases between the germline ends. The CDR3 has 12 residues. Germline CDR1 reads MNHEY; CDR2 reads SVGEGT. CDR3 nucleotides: TGTGCCAGCAGTTACTTGATGGAGACCCAGTACTTC. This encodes CASSYLMETQYF.

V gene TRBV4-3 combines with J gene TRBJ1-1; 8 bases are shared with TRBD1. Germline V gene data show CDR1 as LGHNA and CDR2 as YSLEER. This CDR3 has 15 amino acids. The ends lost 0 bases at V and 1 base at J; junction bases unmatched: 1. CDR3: CASSQDRGQNTEAFF. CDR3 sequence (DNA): TGCGCCAGCAGCCAAGACAGGGGGCAGAACACTGAAGCTTTCTTT.

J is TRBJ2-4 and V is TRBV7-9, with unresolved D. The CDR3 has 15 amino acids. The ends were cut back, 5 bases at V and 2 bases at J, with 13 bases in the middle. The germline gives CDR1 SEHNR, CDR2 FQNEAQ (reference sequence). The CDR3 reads CASSPPLVPKNIQYF. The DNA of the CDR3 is TGTGCCAGCAGCCCCCCTTTGGTCCCCAAAAACATTCAGTACTTC.

The CDR3 protein is CASSYLGGSSSYEQYF. In DNA, the CDR3 is TGTGCCAGCAGTTACCTCGGGGGATCTTCGTCCTACGAGCAGTACTTC. This chain links TRBV6-2 or TRBV6-3 with TRBJ2-7, with TRBD2 as a possible D gene (6 bases). The V and J ends lost 2 bases and 1 base respectively, with 15 bases between them. Germline V CDR1 and CDR2: MNHEY, SVGEGT. This CDR3 spans 16 amino acids.